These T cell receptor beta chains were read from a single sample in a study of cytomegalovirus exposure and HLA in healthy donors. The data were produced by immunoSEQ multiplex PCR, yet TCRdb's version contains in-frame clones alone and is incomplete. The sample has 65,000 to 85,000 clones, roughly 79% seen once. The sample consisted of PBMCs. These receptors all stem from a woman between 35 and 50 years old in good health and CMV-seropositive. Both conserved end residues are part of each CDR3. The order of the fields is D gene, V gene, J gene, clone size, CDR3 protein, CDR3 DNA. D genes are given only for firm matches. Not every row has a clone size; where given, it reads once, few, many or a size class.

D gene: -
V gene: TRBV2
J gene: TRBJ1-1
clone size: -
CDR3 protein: CASMRGGRTEAFF
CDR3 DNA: TGTGCCAGCATGCGGGGGGGTCGGACTGAAGCTTTCTTT

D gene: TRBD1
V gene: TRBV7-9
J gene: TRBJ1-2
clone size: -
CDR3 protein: CASSSGGTGAVGYTF
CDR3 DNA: TGTGCCAGCAGCTCAGGGGGGACAGGGGCTGTCGGCTACACCTTC

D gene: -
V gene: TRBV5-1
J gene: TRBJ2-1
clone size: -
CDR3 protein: CASSYETSPGEQFF
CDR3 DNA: TGCGCCAGCAGCTACGAGACATCCCCAGGTGAGCAGTTCTTC

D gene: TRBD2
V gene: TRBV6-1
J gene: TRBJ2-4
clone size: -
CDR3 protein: CASSEPGLGAKNIQYF
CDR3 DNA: TGTGCCAGCAGTGAGCCGGGACTAGGGGCCAAAAACATTCAGTACTTC

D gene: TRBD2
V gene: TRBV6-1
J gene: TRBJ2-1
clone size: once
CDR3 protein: CASSERPSGSKGQFF
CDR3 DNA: TGTGCCAGCAGTGAAAGGCCTAGCGGGAGTAAAGGGCAGTTCTTC

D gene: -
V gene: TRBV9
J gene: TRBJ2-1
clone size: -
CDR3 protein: CASSVAGGSYNEQFF
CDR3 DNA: TGTGCCAGCAGCGTAGCGGGGGGCAGCTACAATGAGCAGTTCTTC

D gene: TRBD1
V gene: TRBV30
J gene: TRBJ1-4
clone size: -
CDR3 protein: CAWSVQGGTNEKLFF
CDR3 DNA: TGTGCCTGGAGTGTACAGGGGGGCACTAATGAAAAACTGTTTTTT

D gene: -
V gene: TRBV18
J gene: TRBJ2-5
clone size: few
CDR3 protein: CASSHGSRQETQYF
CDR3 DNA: TGTGCCAGCTCACACGGGAGTCGGCAAGAGACCCAGTACTTC

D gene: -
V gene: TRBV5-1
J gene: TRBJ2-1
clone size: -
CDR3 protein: CASSFTPTRGEQFF
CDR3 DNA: TGCGCCAGCAGCTTTACACCTACCCGAGGGGAGCAGTTCTTC

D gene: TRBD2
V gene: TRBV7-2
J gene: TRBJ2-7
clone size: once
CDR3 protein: CASSLAPSGSNEQYF
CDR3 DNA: TGTGCCAGCAGCTTAGCCCCTAGCGGGAGCAACGAGCAGTACTTC

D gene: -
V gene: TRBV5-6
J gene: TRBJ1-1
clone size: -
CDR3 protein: CASSLGGHGNTEAFF
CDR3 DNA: TGTGCCAGCAGCTTGGGGGGGCACGGGAACACTGAAGCTTTCTTT

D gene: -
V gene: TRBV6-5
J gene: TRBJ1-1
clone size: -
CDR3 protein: CASSPREVYANAFF
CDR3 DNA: TGTGCCAGCAGTCCCAGGGAAGTGTACGCGAATGCTTTCTTT

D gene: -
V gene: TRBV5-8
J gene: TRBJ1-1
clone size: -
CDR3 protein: CASSLDSRNTEAFF
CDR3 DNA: TGTGCCAGCAGCTTGGACAGTAGGAACACTGAAGCTTTCTTT

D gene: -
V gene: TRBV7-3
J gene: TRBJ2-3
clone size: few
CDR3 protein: CASSFQGTDTQYF
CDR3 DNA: TGTGCCAGCAGTTTTCAGGGGACAGATACGCAGTATTTT

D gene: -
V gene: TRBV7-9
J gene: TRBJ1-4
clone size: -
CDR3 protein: CASSFVRIPTEPNEKLFF
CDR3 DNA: TGTGCCAGCAGCTTTGTTAGAATTCCGACAGAACCTAATGAAAAACTGTTTTTT